The next 21 T cell receptor beta chains were all read from a single sample in a study of PD-1 blockade in mismatch repair-deficient tumors. Profiled with immunoSEQ multiplex PCR; TCRdb holds only in-frame clones, not every one. The sample has over 13,000 clones; 70% to 90% are singletons. No antigen is known for these receptors. The time point was: identical roughly 10-day culture without peptide (control). The sequences come from cells cultured in vitro, collected from a patient treated with pembrolizumab. The receptors were sampled from an adult with mismatch repair-deficient cancer.

This rearrangement joins TRBV27 to TRBJ1-2, with D maybe TRBD1 (5 bases). CDR3 size: 14 residues. The germline V gene encodes CDR1 MNHEY and CDR2 SMNVEV (reference sequence). V dropped 4 bases and J dropped 2 bases, with 11 bases sitting between them. The CDR3 nucleotides are TGTGCCAGCAGTTACGGGGGAGGGAACTATGGCTACACCTTC. Its protein is CASSYGGGNYGYTF.

This rearrangement joins TRBV12-2 to TRBJ1-1. TRBV12-2 is a pseudogene. The CDR3 runs to 14 residues. The CDR3, as DNA: TGTGCAAGTCGCTTAGCGCTTCCTTTCACTGAAGCTTTCTTT. Translating gives CASRLALPFTEAFF.

The rearrangement uses TRBV30 and TRBJ1-1; D remains unclear. The CDR3 has 13 residues. Trimming left V 1 base short and J 1 base short, with 7 bases between. The germline V gene has CDR1 GTSNPN and CDR2 SVGIG (reference sequence). The DNA for the CDR3 is TGTGCCTGGAGTGGAAGCGGGAACACTGAAGCTTTCTTT. Protein sequence: CAWSGSGNTEAFF.

The CDR3 spells CASSQEVELAGLISYNEQFF. The CDR3 DNA is TGTGCCAGCAGCCAAGAGGTAGAACTAGCGGGACTCATCTCCTACAATGAGCAGTTCTTC. The V and J genes are TRBV14 and TRBJ2-1; 10 bases fit TRBD2. CDR3 size: 20 residues. V shed 0 bases, J shed 0 bases, and the junction held 11 bases outside the gene matches. Germline V lookup: CDR1 SGHDN, CDR2 FVKESK.

For this clone: The junction differs from germline at one of its ends, possibly a read error. The chain has TRBV6-5 and TRBJ2-5; tentative D call: TRBD2 (7 bases). The CDR3 sequence is 15 residues long. Germline values: CDR1 MNHEY, CDR2 SVGAGI. The CDR3 is CASSYSGGPEDTQYF. The CDR3 coding sequence is TGTGCCAGCAGTTACTCGGGGGGGCCAGAAGACACCCAGTACTTC.

V and J are TRBV5-4 and TRBJ1-6; D gene ambiguous. This CDR3 spans 15 amino acids. V was pared by 5 bases and J by 7 bases, with 16 bases between. In germline, CDR1 is SGHNT, CDR2 YYREEE (reference sequence). The CDR3 sequence is CASSLDPPGNSPLHF. The CDR3 coding sequence is TGTGCCAGCAGTCTGGACCCACCAGGCAATTCACCCCTCCACTTT. Looking up the rest from reference TRBV5-4 and TRBJ1-6 gives the full variable domain: ETGVTQSPTHLIKTRGQQVTLRCSSQSGHNTVSWYQQALGQGPQFIFQYYREEENGRGNFPPRFSGLQFPNYSSELNVNALELDDSALYLCASSLDPPGNSPLHFGNGTRLTVT.

This clone was seen once. The V call is TRBV29-1, the J call TRBJ1-5, with 7 bases matching TRBD1. Germline CDR1 and CDR2: SQVTM and ANQGSEA. V lost 4 bases and J lost 1; bases outside the gene matches: 4. This CDR3 comprises 14 residues. The CDR3 loop reads CSVGQGGSNQPQHF. The CDR3, as DNA: TGCAGCGTTGGTCAGGGGGGGAGCAATCAGCCCCAGCATTTT.

The rearrangement joins TRBV20-1 to TRBJ2-1, with a possible D match to TRBD1 (5 bases). Germline V gene lookup returns CDR1 DFQATT and CDR2 SNEGSKA (reference sequence). The V gene lost 7 bases and the J gene lost 8 bases, with 12 bases spanning the gap. The CDR3 runs to 11 residues. CDR3 sequence (DNA): TGCAGTGTTAAGGGGCTAGATGAGCAGTTCTTC. This sequence encodes CSVKGLDEQFF.

The rearrangement uses TRBV7-2 and TRBJ2-3; D unclear. The CDR3 consists of 12 residues. Germline CDR1 is SGHTA and CDR2 is FQGNSA. V was trimmed by 1 base and J by 3 bases, leaving 2 bases between them. The CDR3 sequence is CASSLETDTQYF. The DNA for the CDR3 is TGTGCCAGCAGCTTAGAGACAGATACGCAGTATTTT.

The chain combines TRBV7-8 with TRBJ2-3, with TRBD2 identical over 9 bases. From germline, CDR1 is SGHVS and CDR2 FQNEAQ. The CDR3 runs 17 residues. V was clipped by 5 bases and J by 0 bases; unmatched bases: 9. The CDR3 bases are TGTGCCAGCAGCCCTCCCGGACTAGCGTATAGCACAGATACGCAGTATTTT. Translation gives CASSPPGLAYSTDTQYF.

V is TRBV7-2 and J is TRBJ2-2; unclear D gene. There are 14 residues in the CDR3. Trimming cost V 3 bases and J 11 bases, with 16 bases left between them. The germline V gene encodes CDR1 SGHTA and CDR2 FQGNSA. The CDR3 here is CASSFSSDGGELFF. CDR3 DNA: TGTGCCAGCAGCTTTAGCTCGGATGGCGGAGAGCTGTTTTTT.

J is TRBJ1-2 and V is TRBV18, with a tentative D call TRBD1 (6 bases). The CDR3 is 15 amino acids. Germline loops: CDR1 KGHSH, CDR2 LQKENI. Trimming took off 4 bases at V and 8 bases at J, with 20 bases between the two ends. CDR3 DNA: TGTGCCAGCTCACTAAATACAGGGACCCGCATAGGCTACACCTTC. It yields the protein CASSLNTGTRIGYTF.

The CDR3 reads CASSGRGGETQYF. CDR3 in DNA: TGTGCCAGCAGTGGCAGGGGAGGAGAGACCCAGTACTTC. The chain carries TRBV27 and TRBJ2-5; D might be TRBD1 or TRBD2, each matching 6 bases. The germline V gene has CDR1 MNHEY and CDR2 SMNVEV (reference sequence). The V gene lost 5 bases and the J gene lost 4 bases, with 11 bases spanning the gap. The CDR3 is 13 amino acids.

This rearrangement joins TRBV11-3 to TRBJ2-1; D remains ambiguous. Germline-derived CDR1 and CDR2 are SGHNT and YENEEA. Deletions cut 2 bases from V and 4 bases from J, with 9 bases between. The CDR3 covers 14 residues. The CDR3 DNA sequence: TGTGCCAGCAGCTTAACGTTCGGATACAATGAGCAGTTCTTC. Protein product: CASSLTFGYNEQFF.

This clone occurred once. The chain has TRBV30 and TRBJ2-2, with 10 bases identical to TRBD1. CDR3 length: 14 amino acids. The germline gives CDR1 GTSNPN, CDR2 SVGIG (reference sequence). Losses at the gene ends were 4 bases for V and 4 bases for J; bases not matched to a gene: 3. The CDR3 here is CAWNGQGGTGELFF. In DNA form, the CDR3 reads TGTGCCTGGAACGGACAGGGGGGCACCGGGGAGCTGTTTTTT.

The gene calls are TRBV6-9 and TRBJ2-7; D remains ambiguous. V shed 3 bases and J shed 4 bases, with 10 bases lying between them. Germline loops: CDR1 MNHGY, CDR2 SVAAGI. The CDR3 is 13 amino acids. The CDR3 region has the DNA TGTGCCAGCAGTTACTCGTTTCAATACGAGCAGTACTTC. Translation gives CASSYSFQYEQYF.

The sample holds a few counts of this clone. V and J are TRBV5-6 and TRBJ2-1, with TRBD1 matching 9 bases. V was pared by 5 bases and J by 3 bases, with 18 bases of the junction left unmatched. The V gene's germline CDR1 is SGHDT and CDR2 YYEEEE. The CDR3 extends over 19 amino acids. This CDR3 reads CASRRVGQGRHLLYNEQFF. CDR3 nucleotide sequence: TGTGCCAGCAGGCGGGTGGGACAGGGTAGACACTTACTCTACAATGAGCAGTTCTTC.

The J gene is TRBJ1-2, the V gene TRBV5-1; 9 positions match TRBD1. With 0 bases clipped from V and 6 bases from J, the junction kept 6 bases outside the gene matches. Germline assignment: CDR1 SGHRS and CDR2 YFSETQ. The CDR3 is 15 amino acids. This CDR3 is CASSLATGTGNGYTF. The CDR3 nucleotides are TGCGCCAGCAGCTTGGCCACCGGGACAGGGAATGGCTACACCTTC.

This clone is a singleton in its sample. The rearrangement links TRBV4-1 to TRBJ1-1; tentative D call: TRBD1 (6 bases). The CDR3 has 15 residues. Germline CDR1 is MGHRA and CDR2 is YSYEKL. Trimming took off 3 bases at V and 5 bases at J, with 16 bases between the two ends. DNA of the CDR3: TGCGCCAGCAGCCACCCTAGGGGGGCGCAGACTGAAGCTTTCTTT. It yields the protein CASSHPRGAQTEAFF.

The gene calls are TRBV9 and TRBJ2-1, with D possibly being TRBD2 (6 bases). CDR1 is SGDLS and CDR2 is YYNGEE in the germline V gene. With 5 bases removed from V and 0 bases from J, the gap between germline ends came to 12 bases. The CDR3 totals 15 residues. The CDR3 is CASSASASSYNEQFF. The CDR3 nucleotides read TGTGCCAGCAGTGCTAGCGCAAGCTCCTACAATGAGCAGTTCTTC.

In this sample, this clone turned up a few times. The rearrangement links TRBV5-1 to TRBJ2-7; the D is unclear. V was cut by 0 bases and J by 2 bases, with 12 bases left in between. Germline V CDR1 and CDR2: SGHRS, YFSETQ. This CDR3 spans 15 amino acids. The CDR3 DNA is TGCGCCAGCAGCTTGGCCGTGGGCGTTACCTACGAGCAGTACTTC. It encodes CASSLAVGVTYEQYF.